This T cell receptor beta chain was recorded in a study of blood T cell repertoires in COVID-19. CDR1 is KGHSH, CDR2 LQKENI, per germline. The V gene end was trimmed by 5 bases and the J gene end by 4 bases; junction bases not matched to a gene: 4. CDR3 size: 13 residues. Original methodology: Using reference gene primer amplification, nucleated cell counts were estimated. The assay was immunoSEQ multiplex PCR, and TCRdb's table has in-frame clones only and misses some. Clonal size and the V and J genes are those of that table, whereas D and trimming came from the DNA. The sample yields some 320,000 clones, around nine tenths seen once. Individuals aged about 18 to 90 years were recruited from approximately 24 US areas.

This sequence joins TRBV18 and TRBJ1-2; 7 bases agree with TRBD1. The receptor comes from a woman under 40 who had been exposed to COVID-19. Input material: PBMCs or T cells enriched from blood (not recorded which). The CDR3 nucleotides are TGTGCCAGCTCAGAAAGGGACAGCTATGGCTACACCTTC. Its protein is CASSERDSYGYTF.